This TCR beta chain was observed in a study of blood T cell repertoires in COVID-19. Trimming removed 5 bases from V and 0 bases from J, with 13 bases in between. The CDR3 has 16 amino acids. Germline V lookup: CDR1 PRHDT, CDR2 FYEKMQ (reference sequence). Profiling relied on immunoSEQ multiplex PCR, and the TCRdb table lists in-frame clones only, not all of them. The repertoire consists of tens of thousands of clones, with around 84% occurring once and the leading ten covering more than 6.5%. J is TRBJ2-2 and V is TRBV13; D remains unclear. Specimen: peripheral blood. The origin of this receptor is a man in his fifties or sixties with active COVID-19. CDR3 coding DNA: TGTGCCAGCAGCCCCCGGGTTTCTACGAACACCGGGGAGCTGTTTTTT. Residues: CASSPRVSTNTGELFF.